The next 7 T cell receptor beta chains were all read from a single sample in a study of T-cell reconstitution after alpha-beta-depleted transplantation in children. Preparing the TCRbeta library involved the use of unique molecular identifiers. Each CDR3 protein gets one entry after TCRdb re-called the PCR reads with MiXCR. The sample yields roughly 200,000 distinct CDR3 sequences, about 6.3% seen once. The sequencing here drew on PBMCs from the stem cell graft donor, taken from the stem cell graft. The receptors stem from a human donor who donated a stem cell graft to a child with Wiskott-Aldrich syndrome.

The chain carries TRBV6-1 and TRBJ1-1, with D hard to call. Trimming pared 4 bases from V and 5 bases from J, leaving 14 bases between. The CDR3 has 14 amino acids. From germline, CDR1 is MNHNS and CDR2 SASEGT. The CDR3 loop reads CASSGAGRKTEAFF. For the CDR3, the DNA is TGTGCCAGCAGTGGCGCGGGGAGGAAAACTGAAGCTTTCTTT.

The chain couples TRBV5-1 to TRBJ2-1; TRBD2 aligns across 9 bases. The junction had 4 bases not matched to a gene; V was cut back by 1 base and J by 2 bases. The CDR3 is 16 residues long. CDR1 is SGHRS and CDR2 is YFSETQ in the germline V gene. The CDR3 bases are TGCGCCAGCAGCTTGAGTAGCGGGGGACCCTACAATGAGCAGTTCTTC. Translation: CASSLSSGGPYNEQFF.

Ten or more counts support this clonotype. V gene TRBV29-1 combines with J gene TRBJ2-1; D call uncertain. The germline V and J ends were trimmed by 0 bases and 14 bases, with 2 bases remaining between them. Per germline, CDR1 SQVTM and CDR2 ANQGSEA. The CDR3 is made up of 8 amino acids. CDR3 sequence (DNA): TGCAGCGTTGAAGATGAGTTCTTC. As protein: CSVEDEFF.

This clonotype showed up many times. The gene calls are TRBV10-3 and TRBJ2-1; 10 bases line up with TRBD2. Germline CDR1 reads ENHRY; CDR2 reads SYGVKD. The length of the CDR3 is 16 residues. V lost 0 bases and J lost 4; bases outside the gene matches: 3. CDR3 coding DNA: TGTGCCATCAGTGAGTCTGGGACTAGCGCGTACAATGAGCAGTTCTTC. Protein product: CAISESGTSAYNEQFF.

This clonotype was found a few times. This chain connects TRBV11-1 to TRBJ2-7; maybe TRBD2 (7 bases). This CDR3 contains 21 residues. The germline V and J ends were trimmed by 3 bases and 0 bases, with 30 bases remaining between them. Germline CDR1 is SGHAT and CDR2 is FQDESV (reference sequence). CDR3 DNA: TGTGCCAGCAGCTTCCCCCGAAGATCAGCCAAGGAGGGGGGGCGCTCCTACGAGCAGTACTTC. Residues: CASSFPRRSAKEGGRSYEQYF. The complete variable domain, with remaining parts taken from reference TRBV11-1 and TRBJ2-7, reads EAEVAQSPRYKITEKSQAVAFWCDPISGHATLYWYRQILGQGPELLVQFQDESVVDDSQLPKDRFSAERLKGVDSTLKIQPAELGDSAMYLCASSFPRRSAKEGGRSYEQYFGPGTRLTVT.

At least ten counts were recorded for this clonotype. This chain joins TRBV27 and TRBJ2-6; 8 nucleotides align to TRBD1. After removal of 3 bases from V and 3 bases from J, the junction contained 4 bases not matched to a gene. The CDR3 sequence is 16 residues long. Germline CDR1 reads MNHEY; CDR2 reads SMNVEV (reference sequence). DNA of the CDR3: TGTGCCAGCAGTTTTGCCAGGGGGCGTGGGGCCAACGTCCTGACTTTC. This translates into CASSFARGRGANVLTF.

This clonotype was recorded a few times. The V and J genes are TRBV5-1 and TRBJ1-1, with 8 positions matching TRBD1. V gave up 4 bases and J gave up 4 bases; unmatched junction bases: 6. The CDR3 length is 14 residues. CDR1 is SGHRS, CDR2 YFSETQ, per germline. The CDR3 reads CASSEQGVGTEAFF. In DNA form, the CDR3 reads TGCGCCAGCAGCGAACAGGGGGTTGGCACTGAAGCTTTCTTT.